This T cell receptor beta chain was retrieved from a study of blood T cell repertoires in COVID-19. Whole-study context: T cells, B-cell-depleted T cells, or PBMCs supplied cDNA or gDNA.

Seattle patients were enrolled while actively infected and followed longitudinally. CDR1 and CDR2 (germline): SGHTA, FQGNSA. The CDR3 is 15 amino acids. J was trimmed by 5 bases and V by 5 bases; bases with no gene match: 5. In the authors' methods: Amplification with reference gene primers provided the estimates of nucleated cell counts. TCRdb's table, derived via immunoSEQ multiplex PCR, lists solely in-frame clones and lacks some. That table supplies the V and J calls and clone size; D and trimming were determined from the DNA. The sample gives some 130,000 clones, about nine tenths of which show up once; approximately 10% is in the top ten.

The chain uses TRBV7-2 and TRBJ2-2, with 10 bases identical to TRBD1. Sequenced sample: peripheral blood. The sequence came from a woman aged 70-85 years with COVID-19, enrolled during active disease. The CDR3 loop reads CASSPRDRGTGELFF. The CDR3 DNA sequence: TGTGCCAGCAGCCCCCGGGACAGGGGTACCGGGGAGCTGTTTTTT.